This T cell receptor beta chain originates from a study of CD8+CD57+ T cells in acquired aplastic anemia. Study-wide findings and caveats: More than 25 was the count of CD8+ CDR3 sequences that patients shared with controls.

In the case of this clonotype: What it binds is not known.

In patients chosen for sequencing, flow cytometry had shown CD8+CD57+ cell expansion. The use of genomic DNA as template underpinned the TCR beta VDJ and CDR3 profiling. MiXCR was run by TCRdb on the reads, yielding one entry per CDR3 protein. This sample has 450,000 to 550,000 distinct CDR3 sequences, with approximately 32% found just once. The CDR3 totals 16 residues. Unmatched junction bases numbered 13, after V lost 5 bases and J lost 8 bases. Germline lookup yields CDR1 KGHDR and CDR2 SFDVKD. This TCR derives from a human donor with aplastic anemia. The rearrangement links TRBV24-1 to TRBJ2-2, with 7 bases identical to TRBD1. Sequenced material: sorted CD4+, CD8+, or CD8+CD57+ T cells (not recorded which) from PBMCs. The CDR3: CATSGQNTGVLGELFF. CDR3 sequence (DNA): TGTGCCACCAGTGGCCAAAACACAGGGGTTCTAGGGGAGCTGTTTTTT.